The text below deals with one T cell receptor (beta chain). At one end the junction does not follow the germline gene, possibly because of a read error. This entry belongs to a study of shared T cell receptors in the human thymus. Profiled with immunoSEQ multiplex PCR; TCRdb holds only in-frame clones, not every one. The table shows approximately 760,000 clones, with approximately 83% occurring only once. CDR1 is SSHAT and CDR2 is FNYEAQ in the germline V gene (reference sequence). The CDR3 has 18 amino acids. These data were likewise used in another study, on human thymus T cells.

This receptor was identified in a girl less than two years old with a congenital heart defect. The chain couples TRBV7-7 to TRBJ1-2; 7 bases are a match to TRBD1. The sequenced material came from thymocytes. The CDR3 DNA follows: TGTGCTAGCAGCCCGTTCCCTTCGACAGGGCAAGTTGCCTATGGCTACACCTTC. Protein: CASSPFPSTGQVAYGYTF.